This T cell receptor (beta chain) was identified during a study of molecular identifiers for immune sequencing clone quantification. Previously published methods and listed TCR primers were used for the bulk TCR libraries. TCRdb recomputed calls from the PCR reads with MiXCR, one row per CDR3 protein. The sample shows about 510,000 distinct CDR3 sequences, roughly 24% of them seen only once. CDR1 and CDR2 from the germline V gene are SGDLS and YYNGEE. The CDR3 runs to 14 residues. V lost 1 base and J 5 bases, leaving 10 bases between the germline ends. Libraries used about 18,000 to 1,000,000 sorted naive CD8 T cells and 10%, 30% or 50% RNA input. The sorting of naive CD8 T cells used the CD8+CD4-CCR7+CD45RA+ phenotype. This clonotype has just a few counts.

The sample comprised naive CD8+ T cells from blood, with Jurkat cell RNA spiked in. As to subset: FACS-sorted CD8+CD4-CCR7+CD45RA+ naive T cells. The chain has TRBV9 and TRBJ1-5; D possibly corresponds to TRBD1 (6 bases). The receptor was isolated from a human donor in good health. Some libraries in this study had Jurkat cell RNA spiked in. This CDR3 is CASSVSGVHQPQHF. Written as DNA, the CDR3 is TGTGCCAGCAGCGTATCAGGGGTTCATCAGCCCCAGCATTTT.